The 30 T cell receptor beta chains below all came from one sample that was sequenced in a study of blood T cell repertoires in COVID-19. Sequenced by immunoSEQ multiplex PCR; TCRdb stores in-frame clones only, minus some. The table has approximately 280,000 clones, roughly 80% seen once. Sample: PBMCs or T cells enriched from blood (not recorded which). The receptors here all came from a man aged 35 to 55 who had been exposed to COVID-19.

DNA for the CDR3: TGTGCCAGCATCTTGGGGAGGAGGGATAATTCACCCCTCCACTTT. It encodes CASILGRRDNSPLHF. The V call is TRBV6-5, the J call TRBJ1-6; D is uncertain. CDR3 size: 15 residues. Trimming took off 7 bases at V and 5 bases at J, with 15 bases between the two ends. Per germline, CDR1 MNHEY and CDR2 SVGAGI.

The rearrangement uses TRBV11-2 and TRBJ2-1, with 10 bases fitting TRBD2. CDR1 and CDR2 from the germline V gene are SGHAT and FQNNGV. V trimming: 2 bases; J trimming: 7 bases; junction bases outside the gene matches: 11. The CDR3 contains 17 residues. The CDR3, as DNA: TGTGCCAGCAGCTTACTTACTAGCGGGAATCTAGTTAATGAGCAGTTCTTC. The encoded protein is CASSLLTSGNLVNEQFF.

The V call is TRBV30, the J call TRBJ1-2; 8 positions agree with TRBD1. Germline CDR1 reads GTSNPN; CDR2 reads SVGIG (reference sequence). CDR3 length: 16 residues. J lost 5 bases, V lost 4 bases, and 15 bases had no gene match. The CDR3 nucleotides are TGTGCCTGGACCCCGCACGGCAGGGGGCTTCGGTATGGCTACACCTTC. Translation gives CAWTPHGRGLRYGYTF.

The V call is TRBV28, the J call TRBJ2-3; 10 bases agree with TRBD2. The CDR3 runs to 17 residues. CDR1 MDHEN and CDR2 SYDVKM come from the germline V gene. Germline trimming cut 2 bases from V and 5 bases from J; bases unmatched to any gene: 10. Here the CDR3 DNA reads TGTGCCAGCAGTTTAGGGCGGCTAGCGGGAGATGAAGATACGCAGTATTTT. The encoded protein is CASSLGRLAGDEDTQYF.

The J gene is TRBJ2-5, the V gene TRBV6-5, with 7 bases matching TRBD1. This CDR3 spans 14 amino acids. Germline CDR1 and CDR2: MNHEY and SVGAGI. J lost 5 bases, V lost 5 bases, and 8 bases had no gene match. CDR3 protein: CASSRQGGRETQYF. The CDR3, as DNA: TGTGCCAGCAGTCGACAGGGTGGCCGGGAGACCCAGTACTTC.

V gene TRBV10-1 combines with J gene TRBJ2-7, with 8 bases aligning to TRBD2. This CDR3 spans 14 amino acids. Germline V gives CDR1 WNHNN, CDR2 SYGVQD (reference sequence). V dropped 5 bases and J dropped 6; count of bases not matched to a gene: 9. The CDR3 DNA reads TGCGCCAGCAGTCCCGCCCGGGAGGGTCTCGAGCAGTACTTC. Protein product: CASSPAREGLEQYF.

The V and J genes are TRBV28 and TRBJ1-1; D is possibly TRBD1 (5 bases). With 1 base removed from V and 1 base from J, the gap between germline ends came to 7 bases. The CDR3 runs to 14 residues. CDR1 is MDHEN, CDR2 SYDVKM, per germline. CDR3 residues: CASSLSGGNTEAFF. The CDR3 DNA sequence: TGTGCCAGCAGTTTATCCGGGGGGAACACTGAAGCTTTCTTT.

V gene TRBV7-3 combines with J gene TRBJ2-1; D possibly corresponds to TRBD1 (5 bases). Trimming removed 1 base from V and 4 bases from J, with 14 bases in between. Germline V gene sequence: CDR1 SGHTA, CDR2 FQGTGA. CDR3 length: 16 amino acids. The CDR3 region has the DNA TGTGCCAGCAGCTTAAACGGGCAGGGCCAATACAATGAGCAGTTCTTC. Protein product: CASSLNGQGQYNEQFF.

The V call is TRBV5-1, the J call TRBJ2-7; 8 nucleotides agree with TRBD1. The CDR3 runs to 15 residues. CDR1 and CDR2 from the germline V gene are SGHRS and YFSETQ. The J segment lost 5 bases and the V segment lost 4 bases, leaving 11 bases of the junction unmatched. The CDR3 DNA reads as TGCGCCAGCAGCCCAATGACAGGGGCCCGGGACGAGCAGTACTTC. Its translation is CASSPMTGARDEQYF.

J is TRBJ2-5 and V is TRBV28, with D possibly matching TRBD2 (6 bases). This CDR3 has 13 residues. Germline V gene lookup returns CDR1 MDHEN and CDR2 SYDVKM. The V end lost 6 bases, the J end lost 6 bases, and 14 bases lay between the germline ends. The CDR3, as DNA: TGTGCCAGCAGACGGGAGTGGGCTAAGACCCAGTACTTC. Its translation: CASRREWAKTQYF.

The CDR3 region has the DNA TGTGCCAGCAGTCGTCAGCGGGACAGGGGGACCCACGAGCAGTACTTC. Its protein is CASSRQRDRGTHEQYF. The J gene is TRBJ2-7, the V gene TRBV27; TRBD1 agrees at 11 bases. The CDR3 consists of 16 residues. Unmatched junction bases numbered 11, after V lost 5 bases and J lost 5 bases. The V gene's germline CDR1 is MNHEY and CDR2 SMNVEV (reference sequence).

This chain joins TRBV11-2 and TRBJ1-5; 8 bases line up with TRBD1. The V gene's germline CDR1 is SGHAT and CDR2 FQNNGV. CDR3 size: 16 residues. The V and J ends lost 6 bases and 6 bases, in that order; junction bases with no gene match: 13. The CDR3: CASRDSDRGAFQPQHF. DNA of the CDR3: TGTGCCAGCAGAGACTCCGACAGGGGAGCGTTTCAGCCCCAGCATTTT.

V is TRBV5-1 and J is TRBJ2-1; tentative D call: TRBD2 (5 bases). Germline V gene sequence: CDR1 SGHRS, CDR2 YFSETQ. CDR3 length: 13 residues. V shed 4 bases and J shed 9 bases, with 14 bases lying between them. The CDR3 DNA sequence: TGCGCCAGCAGCGAGACTCTAGCTGGTGAGCAGTTCTTC. Translation gives CASSETLAGEQFF. Combining the CDR3 with reference TRBV5-1 and TRBJ2-1 gives the whole variable domain KAGVTQTPRYLIKTRGQQVTLSCSPISGHRSVSWYQQTPGQGLQFLFEYFSETQRNKGNFPGRFSGRQFSNSRSEMNVSTLELGDSALYLCASSETLAGEQFFGPGTRLTVL.

The chain couples TRBV11-2 to TRBJ2-7; D is possibly TRBD1 (6 bases). V gave up 5 bases and J gave up 9 bases, with 20 bases separating them. The germline V gene encodes CDR1 SGHAT and CDR2 FQNNGV. The CDR3 contains 14 residues. The CDR3 sequence is CASSPSGAFFGQYF. CDR3 in DNA: TGTGCCAGCAGCCCCTCAGGGGCTTTTTTTGGGCAGTACTTC.

V is TRBV28 and J is TRBJ2-1; D perhaps matches TRBD1 (5 bases). The length of the CDR3 is 12 residues. V shed 7 bases and J shed 3 bases, with 7 bases lying between them. Germline V lookup: CDR1 MDHEN, CDR2 SYDVKM. CDR3 amino acids: CASTDSYNEQFF. Here the CDR3 DNA reads TGTGCCAGCACTGACAGCTACAATGAGCAGTTCTTC. The full variable domain, completed using reference TRBV28 and TRBJ2-1, is DVKVTQSSRYLVKRTGEKVFLECVQDMDHENMFWYRQDPGLGLRLIYFSYDVKMKEKGDIPEGYSVSREKKERFSLILESASTNQTSMYLCASTDSYNEQFFGPGTRLTVL.

The V call is TRBV14, the J call TRBJ2-1; tentatively, D is TRBD2 (6 bases). This CDR3 spans 16 amino acids. Trimming left V 4 bases short and J 5 bases short, with 18 bases between. The germline CDR1 and CDR2 sequences are SGHDN and FVKESK. The CDR3 coding sequence is TGTGCCAGCAGCCCGCTAGGGACTCTCCGGGACAATGAGCAGTTCTTC. Its protein product is CASSPLGTLRDNEQFF.

This clone was picked up one time. An end of the junction differs from the germline gene, which may be a read error. V usage is TRBV6-2 or TRBV6-3 and J usage is TRBJ2-2; a weak D match, TRBD1 (5 bases). The CDR3 length is 13 residues. Germline CDR1 MNHEY, CDR2 SVGEGT. The CDR3 loop reads CASSYYRTGELFF. In DNA form, the CDR3 reads TGTGCCAGTAGTTACTACAGGACCGGGGAGCTGTTTTTT.

The rearrangement uses TRBV25-1 and TRBJ1-2; D possibly corresponds to TRBD1 (6 bases). Germline assignment: CDR1 MGHDK and CDR2 SYGVNS. The CDR3 is 13 amino acids. V dropped 5 bases and J dropped 7 bases, with 14 bases sitting between them. The CDR3 DNA is TGTGCCAGCAGTTCCCTAGGGGGTCTTGGCTACACCTTC. Amino acids: CASSSLGGLGYTF.

The V and J genes are TRBV28 and TRBJ1-2, with TRBD1 matching over 9 bases. Trimming at V came to 6 bases and at J to 5 bases, leaving 4 bases not matched to a gene. The CDR3 length is 13 residues. Germline V gene sequence: CDR1 MDHEN, CDR2 SYDVKM. DNA for the CDR3: TGTGCCAGCAGCGACAGGGGGAGTTATGGCTACACCTTC. It encodes CASSDRGSYGYTF.

V and J are TRBV19 and TRBJ1-5; 12 bases agree with TRBD1. The CDR3 sequence is 14 residues long. Trimming at V came to 5 bases and at J to 7 bases, leaving 3 bases not matched to a gene. Germline V gives CDR1 LNHDA, CDR2 SQIVND (reference sequence). CDR3 DNA: TGTGCCAGTAGTGGGACAGGGGGCCACCAGCCCCAGCATTTT. As protein: CASSGTGGHQPQHF.

The chain combines TRBV4-1 with TRBJ2-1; perhaps TRBD1 as D (5 bases). The germline V gene encodes CDR1 MGHRA and CDR2 YSYEKL. The germline V and J ends were trimmed by 0 bases and 13 bases, with 16 bases remaining between them. The CDR3 contains 14 residues. CDR3 sequence (DNA): TGCGCCAGCAGCCAAGATAGGGGCATCAGGGAACAGTTCTTC. It specifies CASSQDRGIREQFF.

The chain has TRBV4-1 and TRBJ2-6, with D possibly being TRBD1 (5 bases). CDR1 MGHRA and CDR2 YSYEKL come from the germline V gene. CDR3 length: 19 amino acids. V was trimmed by 0 bases and J by 1 base, leaving 16 bases between them. In DNA form, the CDR3 reads TGCGCCAGCAGCCAAGATGAGAACAGGTTCATATCTGGGGCCAACGTCCTGACTTTC. Translation: CASSQDENRFISGANVLTF.

This chain links TRBV30 with TRBJ2-1; 14 bases are a match to TRBD2. This CDR3 is 17 amino acids long. Per germline, CDR1 GTSNPN and CDR2 SVGIG (reference sequence). With V trimmed by 2 bases and J by 0 bases, 3 bases remained unmatched. CDR3 coding DNA: TGTGCCTGGAGTCCGGGGACTAGCGGGAGCTCCTACAATGAGCAGTTCTTC. Protein sequence: CAWSPGTSGSSYNEQFF.

The chain is built from TRBV28 and TRBJ1-1, with TRBD1 identical over 9 bases. Trimming cost V 5 bases and J 5 bases; bases outside gene matches: 6. Germline V gene sequence: CDR1 MDHEN, CDR2 SYDVKM. This CDR3 is 14 amino acids long. CDR3 in DNA: TGTGCCAGCAGTGAACCGACAGGGGGGACTGAAGCTTTCTTT. It specifies CASSEPTGGTEAFF. Combining the CDR3 with reference TRBV28 and TRBJ1-1 gives the whole variable domain DVKVTQSSRYLVKRTGEKVFLECVQDMDHENMFWYRQDPGLGLRLIYFSYDVKMKEKGDIPEGYSVSREKKERFSLILESASTNQTSMYLCASSEPTGGTEAFFGQGTRLTVV.

The V call is TRBV5-1, the J call TRBJ2-1; possible D gene TRBD2, 6 bases. The CDR3 contains 12 residues. Between the trimmed V and J ends, which lost 0 bases and 9 bases, there was a span of 7 bases. Germline CDR1 reads SGHRS; CDR2 reads YFSETQ. The chain's CDR3 is CASSLDGSEQFF. The CDR3 DNA sequence: TGCGCCAGCAGCTTGGACGGGAGTGAGCAGTTCTTC.

This clone appeared a single time. This chain links TRBV19 with TRBJ1-5; possible D gene TRBD1, 5 bases. The germline V gene encodes CDR1 LNHDA and CDR2 SQIVND (reference sequence). Trimming cost V 1 base and J 5 bases, with 9 bases left between them. CDR3 length: 14 residues. CDR3 sequence reads: CASSIAGWDQPQHF. The DNA for the CDR3 is TGTGCCAGTAGTATAGCAGGGTGGGATCAGCCCCAGCATTTT.

This clone has only one observation. This rearrangement joins TRBV9 to TRBJ2-7; D unresolved. The V end lost 4 bases, the J end lost 4 bases, and 12 bases lay between the germline ends. This CDR3 has 13 residues. Per the germline V gene, CDR1 is SGDLS and CDR2 is YYNGEE. This chain's CDR3 is CASSRSEVYEQYF. DNA for the CDR3: TGTGCCAGCAGCCGTTCAGAAGTTTACGAGCAGTACTTC.

The V call is TRBV7-3, the J call TRBJ2-1, with D maybe TRBD2 (5 bases). This CDR3 comprises 17 residues. The V end lost 5 bases, the J end lost 0 bases, and 17 bases lay between the germline ends. Germline CDR1 and CDR2: SGHTA and FQGTGA. The CDR3 spells CASSLQGSGSSYNEQFF. DNA for the CDR3: TGTGCCAGCAGCCTCCAAGGGAGCGGAAGCTCCTACAATGAGCAGTTCTTC.

J is TRBJ2-7 and V is TRBV6-5; a possible D gene is TRBD1 (6 bases). The germline CDR1 and CDR2 sequences are MNHEY and SVGAGI. The ends were cut back, 0 bases at V and 3 bases at J, with 12 bases in the middle. The CDR3 is made up of 15 amino acids. The CDR3 sequence: CASSYSGTTSYEQYF. The CDR3 DNA reads TGTGCCAGCAGTTACTCTGGGACAACGAGCTACGAGCAGTACTTC.

This chain links TRBV20-1 with TRBJ2-7, with 8 bases identical to TRBD2. With 3 bases clipped from V and 4 bases from J, the junction kept 8 bases outside the gene matches. Germline V gene lookup returns CDR1 DFQATT and CDR2 SNEGSKA (reference sequence). CDR3 length: 14 residues. CDR3 nucleotides: TGCAGTGCTAGTCGCGGGAGGACCGGGTACGAGCAGTACTTC. It yields the protein CSASRGRTGYEQYF.